The 5 T cell receptor beta chains presented below share a single source sample, sequenced in a study of CD8 T cells in ankylosing spondylitis. TCRdb independently ran MiXCR on the 5' RACE reads; one entry per CDR3 protein. The data contain almost 250,000 distinct CDR3 sequences, 30% to 35% of them singletons. Sequencing was carried out using blood, either unsorted or a sorted T cell fraction (not recorded which). These receptors originate from a male donor with ankylosing spondylitis or in good health (not recorded which).

A few counts support this clonotype. This rearrangement joins TRBV4-2 to TRBJ1-3; D remains unclear. In germline, CDR1 is LGHNA, CDR2 YNFKEQ. V lost 0 bases to trimming and J lost 1 base, with 10 bases between them. This CDR3 has 16 amino acids. The CDR3 loop reads CASSQDGRDSGNTIYF. The CDR3 DNA sequence: TGTGCCAGCAGCCAAGATGGTCGCGATTCTGGAAACACCATATATTTT.

The J gene is TRBJ2-2, the V gene TRBV4-1, with D uncertain. Germline V CDR1 and CDR2: MGHRA, YSYEKL. Trimming cost V 1 base and J 3 bases, with 12 bases left between them. This CDR3 spans 16 amino acids. The CDR3 loop reads CASSQAPRADTGELFF. The DNA of the CDR3 is TGCGCCAGCAGCCAAGCTCCTAGGGCGGACACCGGGGAGCTGTTTTTT.

The chain recombines TRBV12-3 or TRBV12-4 with TRBJ1-1; D is unclear. Trimming removed 1 base at V and 3 bases at J, with 6 bases between. The CDR3 extends over 13 amino acids. The CDR3 region has the DNA TGTGCCAGCAGTTTAGAAGGAGACACTGAAGCTTTCTTT. It yields the protein CASSLEGDTEAFF.

The chain links TRBV6-1 to TRBJ1-1, with D tentatively TRBD1 (5 bases). Trimming pared 5 bases from V and 1 base from J, leaving 17 bases between. This CDR3 is built from 16 residues. Per germline, CDR1 MNHNS and CDR2 SASEGT. CDR3: CASSPRGRPQNTEAFF. Written as DNA, the CDR3 is TGTGCCAGCAGTCCTAGGGGCCGGCCTCAGAACACTGAAGCTTTCTTT.

The chain couples TRBV27 to TRBJ2-3, with a possible D match to TRBD2 (5 bases). This CDR3 has 13 residues. V shed 8 bases and J shed 4 bases, with 13 bases lying between them. The germline CDR1 and CDR2 sequences are MNHEY and SMNVEV (reference sequence). The chain's CDR3 is CASGRGSADTQYF. CDR3 nucleotides: TGTGCCAGCGGGAGAGGGAGCGCAGATACGCAGTATTTT.